This T cell receptor (beta chain) was captured in a study of shared clonotypes between healthy human individuals. Naive CD8 cells were CD45RO-negative, positively selected for CCR7, excluding terminally differentiated effector memory CD45RA+ cells. Trimming took off 0 bases at V and 5 bases at J, with 7 bases between the two ends. The CDR3 contains 13 residues. Germline V gives CDR1 MNHEY, CDR2 SMNVEV (reference sequence). Only in-frame clones appear in the TCRdb table, and some are missing; sequencing was by immunoSEQ multiplex PCR. The sample has approximately 2,200,000 clones; about 92% are singletons. Concerning this clone itself: The antigen is undetermined.

Study-wide results and limits: Among donors, clonotype sharing was expected to be affected by sequencing depth. Unshared clonotypes carried lower generation probabilities than those common to all four donors. Limitation of the genetic and exposure-history diversity represented came from the few donors. Clonotypes that were shared across a few donors made up about 5.1% of naive CD4 clonotypes.

This chain uses TRBV27 with TRBJ1-1; D is unresolved. The specimen was naive CD8+ T cells from PBMCs. The clonotype was recovered from a man younger than 35 in good health. Some clones in this sample may be carry-over from other donors' samples. This CDR3 is CASSLSRRTEAFF. CDR3 nucleotides: TGTGCCAGCAGTTTATCGAGAAGGACTGAAGCTTTCTTT.